This T cell receptor beta chain was identified in a study of shared clonotypes between healthy human individuals. Background on the study: The cohort had a couple of women and a few men, ages 18 to 49. CD4 naive and CD4 memory each took three plates per donor, while CD8 naive took two and CD8 memory one.

The study, taken as a whole, reports: Genetic and exposure-history diversity was limited by the small donor number. The four-donor shared clonotypes exceeded non-shared clonotypes in generation probability, with non-shared ones scoring lower.

A remark on this clone: What it recognizes is unknown.

TCRdb's table, derived via immunoSEQ multiplex PCR, lists solely in-frame clones and lacks some. The data contain roughly 2 million clones, 85% to 95% of them seen just once; the ten biggest clones take up 0.1% to 0.15%. The V and J ends lost 1 base and 2 bases respectively, with 10 bases between them. The CDR3 contains 16 residues. Germline V gene lookup returns CDR1 SGHDT and CDR2 YYEEEE. The sequenced material came from naive CD4+ T cells sorted from blood. As to subset: CD45RA+ positively selected. The V call is TRBV5-6, the J call TRBJ2-6; possibly TRBD1 for D (5 bases). This receptor was obtained from a man aged 18 to 29 in good health. The CDR3 nucleotides are TGTGCCAGCAGCTTGCCCCCAGGGACTGGGGCCAACGTCCTGACTTTC. This codes for CASSLPPGTGANVLTF.